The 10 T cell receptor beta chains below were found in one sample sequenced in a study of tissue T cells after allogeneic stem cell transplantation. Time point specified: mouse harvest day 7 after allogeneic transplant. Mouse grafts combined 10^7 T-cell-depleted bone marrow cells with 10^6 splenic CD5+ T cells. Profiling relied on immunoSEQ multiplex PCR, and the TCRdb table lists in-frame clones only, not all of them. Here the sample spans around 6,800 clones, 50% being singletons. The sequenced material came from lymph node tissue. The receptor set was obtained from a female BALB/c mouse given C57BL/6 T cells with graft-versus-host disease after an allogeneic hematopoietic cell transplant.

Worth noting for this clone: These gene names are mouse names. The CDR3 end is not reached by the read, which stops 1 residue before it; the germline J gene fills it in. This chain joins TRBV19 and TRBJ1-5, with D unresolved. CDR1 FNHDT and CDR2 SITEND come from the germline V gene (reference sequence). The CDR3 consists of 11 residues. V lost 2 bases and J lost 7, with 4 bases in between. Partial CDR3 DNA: TGTGCCAGCAGTATCAATCAGGCTCCGCTT. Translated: CASSINQAPL. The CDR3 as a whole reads CASSINQAPLF.

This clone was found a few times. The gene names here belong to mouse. CDR3 region: CASSLLANERLFF. The CDR3 bases that were read are TGTGCCAGCAGTCTGCTGGCCAACGAAAGATTATTT. The rearrangement joins TRBV26 to TRBJ1-4; the D is unclear. Read coverage stops 1 residue before the CDR3 terminus; the germline J gene supplies the remainder. This CDR3 spans 13 amino acids. The germline V gene has CDR1 KGHPV and CDR2 FQNQEV (reference sequence). V lost 2 bases and J lost 3, with 4 bases in between.

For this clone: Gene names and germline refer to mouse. The CDR3 region is CASGTGRGAETLYF. Partial CDR3 DNA: TGTGCCAGCGGAACAGGGAGAGGGGCAGAAACGCTGTAT. The chain couples TRBV13-2 to TRBJ2-3; tentative D call: TRBD1 (6 bases). The read ends 1 residue early relative to the CDR3; the germline J gene fills the gap. Trimming cost V 5 bases and J 3 bases, with 13 bases left between them. The CDR3 is made up of 14 amino acids. Germline CDR1 NNHNN, CDR2 SYGAGS (reference sequence).

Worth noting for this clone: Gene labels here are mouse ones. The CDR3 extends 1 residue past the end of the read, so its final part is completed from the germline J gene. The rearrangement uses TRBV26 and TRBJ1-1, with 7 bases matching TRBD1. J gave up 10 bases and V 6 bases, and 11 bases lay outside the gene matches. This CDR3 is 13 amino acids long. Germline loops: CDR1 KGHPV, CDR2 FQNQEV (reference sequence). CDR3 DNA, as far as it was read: TGTGCCAGCAGGTACCGGACAGGCCGGGGAGTCTTC. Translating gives CASRYRTGRGVF. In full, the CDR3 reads CASRYRTGRGVFF.

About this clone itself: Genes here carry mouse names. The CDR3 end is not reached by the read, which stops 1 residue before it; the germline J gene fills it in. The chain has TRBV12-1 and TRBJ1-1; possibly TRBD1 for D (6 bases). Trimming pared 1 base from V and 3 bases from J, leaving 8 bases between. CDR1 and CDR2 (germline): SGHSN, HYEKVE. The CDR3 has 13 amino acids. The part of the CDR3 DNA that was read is TGTGCCAGCTCTCTAGAGGGGGACACAGAAGTCTTC. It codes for CASSLEGDTEVF. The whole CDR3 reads CASSLEGDTEVFF.

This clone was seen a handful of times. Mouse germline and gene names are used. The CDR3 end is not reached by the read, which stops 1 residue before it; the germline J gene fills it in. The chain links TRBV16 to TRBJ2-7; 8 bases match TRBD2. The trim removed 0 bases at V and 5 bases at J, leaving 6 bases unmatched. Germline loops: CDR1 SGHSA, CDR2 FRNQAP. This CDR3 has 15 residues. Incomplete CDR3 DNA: TGTGCAAGCAGCTTAGATTGGGGGGGGCGCGATGAACAGTAC. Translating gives CASSLDWGGRDEQY. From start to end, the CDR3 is CASSLDWGGRDEQYF.

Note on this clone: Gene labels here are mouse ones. The sequenced part of the CDR3 DNA is TGTGCCAGCTCTCTGGGACAGGGGAACTCCGACTACACC. Translated: CASSLGQGNSDYT. The whole CDR3 protein reads CASSLGQGNSDYTF. The chain employs TRBV12-2 and TRBJ1-2, with TRBD1 identical over 10 bases. The observed sequence ends 1 residue before the CDR3 terminus, with the missing tail filled in from the germline J gene. The CDR3 is made up of 14 amino acids. Germline V gene data show CDR1 as SGHLS and CDR2 as HYDKME. V gave up 1 base and J gave up 2 bases; unmatched junction bases: 0.

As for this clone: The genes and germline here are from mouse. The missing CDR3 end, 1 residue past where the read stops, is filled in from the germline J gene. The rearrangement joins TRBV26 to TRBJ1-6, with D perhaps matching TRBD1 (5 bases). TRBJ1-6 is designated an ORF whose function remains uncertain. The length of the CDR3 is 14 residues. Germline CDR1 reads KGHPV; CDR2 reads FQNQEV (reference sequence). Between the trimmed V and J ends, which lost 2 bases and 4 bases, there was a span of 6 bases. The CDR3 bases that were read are TGTGCCAGCAGTCTGGGGGGGTATAATTCGCCCCTCTAC. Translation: CASSLGGYNSPLY. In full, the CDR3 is CASSLGGYNSPLYF.

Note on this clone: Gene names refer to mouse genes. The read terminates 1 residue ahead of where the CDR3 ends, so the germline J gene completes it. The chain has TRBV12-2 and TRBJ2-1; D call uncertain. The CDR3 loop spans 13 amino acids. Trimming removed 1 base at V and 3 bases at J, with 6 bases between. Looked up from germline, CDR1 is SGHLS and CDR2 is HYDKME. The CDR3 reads CASSLAIYAEQFF. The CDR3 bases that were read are TGTGCCAGCTCTCTAGCCATCTATGCTGAGCAGTTC.

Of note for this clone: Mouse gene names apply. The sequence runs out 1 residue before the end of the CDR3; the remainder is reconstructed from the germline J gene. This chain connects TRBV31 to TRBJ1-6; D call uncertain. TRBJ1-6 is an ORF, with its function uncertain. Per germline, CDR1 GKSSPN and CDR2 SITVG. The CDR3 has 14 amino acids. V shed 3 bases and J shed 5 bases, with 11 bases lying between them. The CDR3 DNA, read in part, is TGTGCCTGGAGCCTCGGCAGAAATAATTCGCCCCTCTAC. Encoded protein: CAWSLGRNNSPLY. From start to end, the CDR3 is CAWSLGRNNSPLYF.